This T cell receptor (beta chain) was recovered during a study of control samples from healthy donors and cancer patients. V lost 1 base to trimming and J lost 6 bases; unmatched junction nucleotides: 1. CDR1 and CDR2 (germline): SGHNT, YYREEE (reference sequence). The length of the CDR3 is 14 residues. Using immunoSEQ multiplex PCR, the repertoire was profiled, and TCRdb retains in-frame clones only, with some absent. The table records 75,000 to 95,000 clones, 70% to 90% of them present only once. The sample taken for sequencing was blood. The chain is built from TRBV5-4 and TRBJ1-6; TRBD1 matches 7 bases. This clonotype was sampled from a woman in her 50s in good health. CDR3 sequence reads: CASSLTGVNSPLHF. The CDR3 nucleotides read TGTGCCAGCAGCTTGACAGGGGTTAATTCACCCCTCCACTTT.